This T cell receptor (beta chain) was identified in a study of T cell responses to AZD1222 COVID-19 vaccine. This CDR3 spans 12 amino acids. V dropped 5 bases and J dropped 1 base, with 5 bases sitting between them. Germline V CDR1 and CDR2: MNHEY, SVGAGI. Study-wide findings and caveats: Within unmutated variant regions lay the reported targets of nearly half of spike-specific TCRs. After the peak T cell response, and only then, were repertoires sampled. White British donors predominated, females outnumbered males, and clonal diversity was possibly underestimated. Baseline seropositivity characterized only a handful of AZD1222 recipients.

Sequenced by immunoSEQ multiplex PCR; TCRdb stores in-frame clones only, minus some. The sample yields around 130,000 clones, about 93% seen once. On this clone: The target antigen is unknown.

The clonotype was recovered from an adult in good health. The input for sequencing was peripheral blood, taken on day 0 of AZD1222 vaccination. The chain has TRBV6-5 and TRBJ1-1; D is uncertain. CDR3 nucleotide sequence: TGTGCCAGCAGTCCGCAGAACACTGAAGCTTTCTTT. It specifies CASSPQNTEAFF.